Below, one T cell receptor (beta chain) is given with its context. V gave up 0 bases and J gave up 1 base; unmatched junction bases: 5. Germline CDR1 reads GTSNPN; CDR2 reads SVGIG (reference sequence). The CDR3 totals 15 residues. These data are taken from a study of blood T cell repertoires in COVID-19. Study processing details: Amplifying reference gene primers gave estimates of nucleated cell counts. Data came from immunoSEQ multiplex PCR; TCRdb stores just in-frame clones and leaves some out. The DNA gave D and trimming, while V, J and clone size come from that table. The sample shows roughly 190,000 clones, 88% of them seen only once.

The sequence derives from a human donor in a cohort sampled during active COVID-19. The sequenced sample consisted of peripheral blood. This chain uses TRBV30 with TRBJ1-1; 7 positions match TRBD1. The CDR3 reads CAWSVPRQGNTEAFF. The CDR3 coding sequence is TGTGCCTGGAGTGTACCCAGACAGGGGAACACTGAAGCTTTCTTT.